This TCR beta chain was obtained from a study of OX40 agonist ivuxolimab in advanced cancers. Study in general: The group had a mean age of about 60 years, ranged from about 23 to 85, and was around 82% male. Study-level results: The study did not work out the antigen specificity of the expanded peripheral T cells.

This clone was picked up a small number of times. The antigen is unknown. Trimming left V 1 base short and J 0 bases short, with 5 bases between. The CDR3 has 14 amino acids. Per the germline V gene, CDR1 is SGDLS and CDR2 is YYNGEE. Method: immunoSEQ multiplex PCR; TCRdb's copy keeps in-frame clones and lacks some. The profile shows about 70,000 clones, almost 90% of them singletons. The chain recombines TRBV9 with TRBJ1-3, with unresolved D. Here the sequenced sample was CD4+ or CD8+ T cells sorted from blood, taken in a trial of the OX40 agonist ivuxolimab. The receptor's source is an adult with an advanced solid tumor such as melanoma, head and neck, liver or kidney cancer. CDR3 coding DNA: TGTGCCAGCAGCGTAACAAGCTCTGGAAACACCATATATTTT. This sequence encodes CASSVTSSGNTIYF.